This TCR beta chain was observed in a study of cytomegalovirus exposure and HLA in healthy donors. Study details: The approximately 120 validation repertoires used the same platform as the 650 to 850 first-cohort repertoires, a later analysis reported. Study-wide results and limits: Rarity marked most TCR sequences, yet some public TCRs occurred in many donors.

The repertoire was sequenced with immunoSEQ multiplex PCR; TCRdb's copy has only in-frame clones and lacks some. The sample shows 250,000 to 400,000 clones, roughly nine tenths of them seen only once. Comment on this clone: Antigen specificity is unknown.

In germline, CDR1 is SGHDT, CDR2 YYEEEE. V was cut by 1 base and J by 6 bases, with 14 bases left in between. The CDR3 is 15 amino acids. The rearrangement uses TRBV5-6 and TRBJ1-5; maybe TRBD1 (5 bases). The sequenced material came from PBMCs. This clonotype was sampled from a woman aged 30 to 39 in good health and CMV-seropositive. CDR3 coding DNA: TGTGCCAGCAGCTTGTTCAGGGAGTACGCTCAGCCCCAGCATTTT. Translating gives CASSLFREYAQPQHF.